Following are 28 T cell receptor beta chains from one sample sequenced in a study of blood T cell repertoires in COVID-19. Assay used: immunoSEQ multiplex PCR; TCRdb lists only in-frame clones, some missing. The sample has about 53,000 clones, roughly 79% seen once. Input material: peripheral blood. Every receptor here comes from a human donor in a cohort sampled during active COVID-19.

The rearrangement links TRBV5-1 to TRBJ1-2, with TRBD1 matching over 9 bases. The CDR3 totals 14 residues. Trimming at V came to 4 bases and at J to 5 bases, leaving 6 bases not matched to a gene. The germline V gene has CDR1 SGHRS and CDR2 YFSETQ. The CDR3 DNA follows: TGCGCCAGCAGCGTGGACGGGACAGGGTATGGCTACACCTTC. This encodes CASSVDGTGYGYTF. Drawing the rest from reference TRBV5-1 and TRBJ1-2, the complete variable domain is KAGVTQTPRYLIKTRGQQVTLSCSPISGHRSVSWYQQTPGQGLQFLFEYFSETQRNKGNFPGRFSGRQFSNSRSEMNVSTLELGDSALYLCASSVDGTGYGYTFGSGTRLTVV.

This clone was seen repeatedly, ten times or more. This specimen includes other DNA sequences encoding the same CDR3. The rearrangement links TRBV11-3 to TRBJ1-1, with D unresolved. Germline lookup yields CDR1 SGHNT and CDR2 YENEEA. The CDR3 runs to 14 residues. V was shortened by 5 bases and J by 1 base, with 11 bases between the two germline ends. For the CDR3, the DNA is TGTGCCAGCAGCCTGGGCGGGCCGAACACTGAAGCTTTCTTT. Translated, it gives CASSLGGPNTEAFF.

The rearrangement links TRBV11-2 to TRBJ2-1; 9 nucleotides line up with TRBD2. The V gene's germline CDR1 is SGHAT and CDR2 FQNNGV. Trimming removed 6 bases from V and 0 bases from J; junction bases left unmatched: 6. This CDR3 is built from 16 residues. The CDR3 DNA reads TGTGCCAGCAGGGGGCTAGCGGGGAGCTCCTACAATGAGCAGTTCTTC. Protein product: CASRGLAGSSYNEQFF.

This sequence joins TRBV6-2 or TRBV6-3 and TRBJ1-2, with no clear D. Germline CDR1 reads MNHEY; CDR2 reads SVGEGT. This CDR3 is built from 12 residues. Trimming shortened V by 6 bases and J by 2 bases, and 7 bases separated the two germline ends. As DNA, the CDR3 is TGTGCCAGCAGCTCCCCGAACTATGGCTACACCTTC. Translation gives CASSSPNYGYTF.

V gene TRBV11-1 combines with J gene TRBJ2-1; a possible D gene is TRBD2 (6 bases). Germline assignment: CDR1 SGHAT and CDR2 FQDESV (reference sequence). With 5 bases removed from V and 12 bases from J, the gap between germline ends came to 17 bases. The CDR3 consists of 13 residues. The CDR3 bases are TGTGCCAGCAGCCCCCAACCGGGACTTTCGCAGTTCTTC. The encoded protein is CASSPQPGLSQFF. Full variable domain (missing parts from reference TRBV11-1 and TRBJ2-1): EAEVAQSPRYKITEKSQAVAFWCDPISGHATLYWYRQILGQGPELLVQFQDESVVDDSQLPKDRFSAERLKGVDSTLKIQPAELGDSAMYLCASSPQPGLSQFFGPGTRLTVL.

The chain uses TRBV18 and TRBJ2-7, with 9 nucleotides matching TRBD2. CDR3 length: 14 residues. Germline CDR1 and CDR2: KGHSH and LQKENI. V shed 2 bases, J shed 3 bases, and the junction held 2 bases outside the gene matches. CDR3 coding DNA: TGTGCCAGCTCACCAAGGACTAGCGTCTACGAGCAGTACTTC. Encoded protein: CASSPRTSVYEQYF.

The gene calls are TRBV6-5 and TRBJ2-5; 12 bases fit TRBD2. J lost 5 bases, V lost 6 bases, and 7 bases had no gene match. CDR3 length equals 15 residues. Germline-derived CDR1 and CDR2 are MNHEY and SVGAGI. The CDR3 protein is CASSSSGGAGETQYF. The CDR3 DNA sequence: TGTGCCAGCAGCTCTAGCGGGGGGGCCGGGGAGACCCAGTACTTC.

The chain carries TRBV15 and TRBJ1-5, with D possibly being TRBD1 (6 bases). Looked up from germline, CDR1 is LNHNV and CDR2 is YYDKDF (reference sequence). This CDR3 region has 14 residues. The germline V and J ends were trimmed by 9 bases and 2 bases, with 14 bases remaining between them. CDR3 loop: CATGKQGGNQPQHF. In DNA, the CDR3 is TGTGCCACAGGGAAACAGGGAGGCAATCAGCCCCAGCATTTT.

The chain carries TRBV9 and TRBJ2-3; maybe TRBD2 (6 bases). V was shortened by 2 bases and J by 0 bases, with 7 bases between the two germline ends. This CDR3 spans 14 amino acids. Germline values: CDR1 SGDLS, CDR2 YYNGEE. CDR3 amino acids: CASSVGGSTDTQYF. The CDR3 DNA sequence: TGTGCCAGCAGCGTTGGGGGGAGCACAGATACGCAGTATTTT.

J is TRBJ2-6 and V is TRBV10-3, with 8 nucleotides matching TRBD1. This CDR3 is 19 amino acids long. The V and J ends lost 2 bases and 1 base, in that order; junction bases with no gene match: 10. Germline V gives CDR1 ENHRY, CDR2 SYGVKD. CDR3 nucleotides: TGTGCCATCAGTGAGGCTCCGGGACAGGTCAGATCTGGGGCCAACGTCCTGACTTTC. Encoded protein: CAISEAPGQVRSGANVLTF.

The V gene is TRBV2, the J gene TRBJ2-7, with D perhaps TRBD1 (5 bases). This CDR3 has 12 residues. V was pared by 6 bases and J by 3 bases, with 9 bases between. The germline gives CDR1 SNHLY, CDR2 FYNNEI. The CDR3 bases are TGTGCCAGCAGGGCAAGGGGCTACGAGCAGTACTTC. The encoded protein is CASRARGYEQYF.

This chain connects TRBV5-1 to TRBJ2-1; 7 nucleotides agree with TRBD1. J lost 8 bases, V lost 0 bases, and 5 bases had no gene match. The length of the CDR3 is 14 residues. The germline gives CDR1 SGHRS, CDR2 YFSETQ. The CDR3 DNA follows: TGCGCCAGCAGCTTGGGACAGGGAATGGATGAGCAGTTCTTC. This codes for CASSLGQGMDEQFF.

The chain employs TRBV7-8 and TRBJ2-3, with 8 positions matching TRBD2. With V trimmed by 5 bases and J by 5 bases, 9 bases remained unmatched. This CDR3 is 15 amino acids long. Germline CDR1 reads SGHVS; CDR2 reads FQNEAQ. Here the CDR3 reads CASSLSGGLIDTQYF. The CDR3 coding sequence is TGTGCCAGCAGCCTCAGCGGGGGCCTGATAGATACGCAGTATTTT.

CDR3 amino acids: CAIRSDSYNEQFF. For the CDR3, the DNA is TGTGCCATCAGGAGCGACAGCTACAATGAGCAGTTCTTC. The chain uses TRBV10-3 and TRBJ2-1, with D possibly TRBD1 on 5 matching bases. Deletions cut 6 bases from V and 3 bases from J, with 9 bases between. The germline CDR1 and CDR2 sequences are ENHRY and SYGVKD. This CDR3 is 13 amino acids long.

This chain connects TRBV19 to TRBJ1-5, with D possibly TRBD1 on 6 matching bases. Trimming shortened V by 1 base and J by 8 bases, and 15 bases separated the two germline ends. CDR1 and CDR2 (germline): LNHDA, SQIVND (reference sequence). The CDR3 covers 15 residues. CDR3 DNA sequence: TGTGCCAGTAGTATAGGTGGGGGCCACCGGAAGCCCCAGCATTTT. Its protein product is CASSIGGGHRKPQHF.

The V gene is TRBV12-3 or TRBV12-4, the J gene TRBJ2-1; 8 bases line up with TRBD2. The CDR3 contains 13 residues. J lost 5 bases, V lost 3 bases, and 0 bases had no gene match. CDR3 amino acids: CASSFGGDNEQFF. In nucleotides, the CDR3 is TGTGCCAGCAGTTTCGGGGGGGACAATGAGCAGTTCTTC.

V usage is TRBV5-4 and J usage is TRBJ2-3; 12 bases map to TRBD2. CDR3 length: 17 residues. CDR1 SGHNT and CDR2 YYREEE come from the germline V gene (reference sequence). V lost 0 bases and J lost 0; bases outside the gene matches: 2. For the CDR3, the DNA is TGTGCCAGCAGCTTGGGACTAGCGGGGGCTAGCACAGATACGCAGTATTTT. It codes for CASSLGLAGASTDTQYF.

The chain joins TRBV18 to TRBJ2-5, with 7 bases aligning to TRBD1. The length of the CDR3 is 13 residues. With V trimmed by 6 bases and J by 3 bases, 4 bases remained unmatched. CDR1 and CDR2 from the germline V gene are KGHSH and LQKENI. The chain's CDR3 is CASSLQGEETQYF. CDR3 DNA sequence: TGTGCCAGCTCGCTTCAGGGGGAAGAGACCCAGTACTTC.

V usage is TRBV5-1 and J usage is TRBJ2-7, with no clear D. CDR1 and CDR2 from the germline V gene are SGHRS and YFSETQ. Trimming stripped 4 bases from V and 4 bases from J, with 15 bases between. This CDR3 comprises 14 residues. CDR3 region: CASSPGPDGYEQYF. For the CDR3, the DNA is TGCGCCAGCAGCCCGGGTCCCGACGGTTACGAGCAGTACTTC.

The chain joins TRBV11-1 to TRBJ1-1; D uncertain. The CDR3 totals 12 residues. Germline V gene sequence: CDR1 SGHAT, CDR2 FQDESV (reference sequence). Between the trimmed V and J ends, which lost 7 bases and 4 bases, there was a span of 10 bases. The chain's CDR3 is CASKHRGTEAFF. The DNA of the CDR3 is TGTGCCAGCAAGCACCGGGGCACTGAAGCTTTCTTT.

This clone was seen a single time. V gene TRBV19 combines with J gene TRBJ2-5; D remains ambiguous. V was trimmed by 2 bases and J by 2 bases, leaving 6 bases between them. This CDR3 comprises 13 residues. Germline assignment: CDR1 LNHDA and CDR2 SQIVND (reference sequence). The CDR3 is CASSISLQETQYF. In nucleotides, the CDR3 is TGTGCCAGTAGTATATCCTTGCAAGAGACCCAGTACTTC. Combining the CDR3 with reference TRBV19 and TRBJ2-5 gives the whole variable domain DGGITQSPKYLFRKEGQNVTLSCEQNLNHDAMYWYRQDPGQGLRLIYYSQIVNDFQKGDIAEGYSVSREKKESFPLTVTSAQKNPTAFYLCASSISLQETQYFGPGTRLLVL.

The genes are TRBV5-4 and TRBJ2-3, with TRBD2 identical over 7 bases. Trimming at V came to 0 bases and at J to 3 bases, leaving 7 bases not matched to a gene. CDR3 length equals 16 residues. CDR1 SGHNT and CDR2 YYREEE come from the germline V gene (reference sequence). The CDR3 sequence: CASSLGLAEGTDTQYF. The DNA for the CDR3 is TGTGCCAGCAGCTTGGGACTAGCCGAAGGGACAGATACGCAGTATTTT.

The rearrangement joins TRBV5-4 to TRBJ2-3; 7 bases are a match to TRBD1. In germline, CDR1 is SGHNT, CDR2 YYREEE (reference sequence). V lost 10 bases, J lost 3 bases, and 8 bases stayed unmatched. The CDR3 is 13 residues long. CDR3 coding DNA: TGTGCCGGACGGGACAGTTTTACAGATACGCAGTATTTT. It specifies CAGRDSFTDTQYF.

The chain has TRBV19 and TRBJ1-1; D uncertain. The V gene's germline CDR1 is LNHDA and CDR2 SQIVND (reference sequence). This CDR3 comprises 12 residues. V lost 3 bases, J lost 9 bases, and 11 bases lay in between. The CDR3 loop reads CASSIVGSKAFF. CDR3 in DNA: TGTGCCAGTAGTATTGTGGGGAGTAAAGCTTTCTTT.

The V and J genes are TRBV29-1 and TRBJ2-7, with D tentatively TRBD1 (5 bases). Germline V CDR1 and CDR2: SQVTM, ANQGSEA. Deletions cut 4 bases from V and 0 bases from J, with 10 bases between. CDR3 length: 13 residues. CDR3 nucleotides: TGCAGCGTTGGGACAACGAGCTCCTACGAGCAGTACTTC. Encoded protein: CSVGTTSSYEQYF.

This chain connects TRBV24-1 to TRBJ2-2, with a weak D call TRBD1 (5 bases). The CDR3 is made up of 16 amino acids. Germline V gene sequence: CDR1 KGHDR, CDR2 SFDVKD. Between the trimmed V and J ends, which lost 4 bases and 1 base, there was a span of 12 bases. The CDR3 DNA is TGTGCCACCAGTGACCCGGCAAGGGGGAACACCGGGGAGCTGTTTTTT. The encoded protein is CATSDPARGNTGELFF.

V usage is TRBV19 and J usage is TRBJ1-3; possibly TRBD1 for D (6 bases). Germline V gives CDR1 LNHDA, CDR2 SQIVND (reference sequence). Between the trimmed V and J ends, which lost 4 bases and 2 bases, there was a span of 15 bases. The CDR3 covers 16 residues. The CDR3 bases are TGTGCCAGTAGTACCTCGAACAGGGTAGCTGGAAACACCATATATTTT. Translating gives CASSTSNRVAGNTIYF.

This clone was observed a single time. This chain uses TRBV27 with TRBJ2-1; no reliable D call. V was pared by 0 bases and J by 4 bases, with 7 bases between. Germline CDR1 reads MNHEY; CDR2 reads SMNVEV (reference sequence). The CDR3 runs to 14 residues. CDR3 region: CASSLSSLYNEQFF. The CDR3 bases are TGTGCCAGCAGTTTATCGTCCCTATACAATGAGCAGTTCTTC.